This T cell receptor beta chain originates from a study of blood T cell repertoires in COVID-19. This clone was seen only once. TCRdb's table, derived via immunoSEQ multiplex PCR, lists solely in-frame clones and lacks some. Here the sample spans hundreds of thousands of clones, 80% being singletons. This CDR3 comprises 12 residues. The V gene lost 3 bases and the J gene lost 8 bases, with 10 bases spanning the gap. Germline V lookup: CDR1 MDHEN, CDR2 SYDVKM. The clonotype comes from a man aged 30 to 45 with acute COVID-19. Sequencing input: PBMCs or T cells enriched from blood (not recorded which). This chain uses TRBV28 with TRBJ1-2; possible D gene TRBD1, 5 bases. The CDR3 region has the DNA TGTGCCAGCAGTTTCATGGGGCGCGGCTACACCTTC. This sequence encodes CASSFMGRGYTF.